Listed below are T cell receptor beta chains from one sample, sequenced in a study of cytomegalovirus exposure and HLA in healthy donors. The repertoire was sequenced with immunoSEQ multiplex PCR; TCRdb's copy has only in-frame clones and lacks some. This sample yields 200,000 to 250,000 clones, of which 80% to 85% are seen a single time; roughly 2.5% belongs to the top ten. The sequencing sample was made of PBMCs. These receptors were collected from a woman aged 40 to 49 in good health and CMV-seronegative. Both conserved end residues are part of each CDR3. The order of the fields is D gene, clone size, J gene, V gene, CDR3 DNA, CDR3 protein. The D gene is left open where the match is weak. Rows may omit the clone size; those that give it use once, few, many or a size class.

NA | NA | TRBJ1-5 | TRBV7-9 | TGTGCCAGCAGCTATAACTTTCAGCCCCAGCATTTT | CASSYNFQPQHF
TRBD2 | NA | TRBJ2-1 | TRBV5-1 | TGCGCCAGCAGCTTGGGCGGACTAGCGGGAGTGAATGAGCAGTTCTTC | CASSLGGLAGVNEQFF
NA | once | TRBJ2-7 | TRBV13 | TGTGCCAGCAGCCAGTTACAAGGGGTTGTGAGGGAGCAGTACTTC | CASSQLQGVVREQYF
NA | NA | TRBJ2-7 | TRBV11-2 | TGTGCCAGCAGCCCACGGGACACAGCTTACGAGCAGTACTTC | CASSPRDTAYEQYF
NA | NA | TRBJ1-5 | TRBV7-9 | TGTGCCAGCAGCCCGACCGAGGGTCCCGTTAGCAGTCAGCCCCAGCATTTT | CASSPTEGPVSSQPQHF
TRBD1 | NA | TRBJ2-3 | TRBV7-3 | TGTGCCAGCAGCGCACAGGGGGCGTCAGGAGATACGCAGTATTTT | CASSAQGASGDTQYF
NA | NA | TRBJ1-5 | TRBV6-5 | TGTGCCAGCAGTTACTCGACAGATAGCAATCAGCCCCAGCATTTT | CASSYSTDSNQPQHF
TRBD2 | NA | TRBJ2-7 | TRBV27 | TGTGCCAGCAGTCTAGAACCGGGACTAGCGGTCTACGAGCAGTACTTC | CASSLEPGLAVYEQYF
TRBD2 | NA | TRBJ2-1 | TRBV29-1 | TGCAGCGTGAGGACTAGCGGGAGTTCCTACAATGAGCAGTTCTTC | CSVRTSGSSYNEQFF
NA | NA | TRBJ2-7 | TRBV4-1 | TGCGCCAGCAGCCATACGGAGAGTTACGAGCAGTACTTC | CASSHTESYEQYF
NA | NA | TRBJ1-1 | TRBV27 | TGTGCCAGCTCCACGGGGAGCAAGAGCACTGAAGCTTTCTTT | CASSTGSKSTEAFF
TRBD1 | NA | TRBJ1-1 | TRBV27 | TGTGCCAGCAGGTCGACAGGGGAATTGAGCACTGAAGCTTTCTTT | CASRSTGELSTEAFF
TRBD2 | NA | TRBJ2-3 | TRBV5-4 | TGTGCCAGCAGCCTTACTAAACTAGCGGGAGGCAGGGCAGATACGCAGTATTTT | CASSLTKLAGGRADTQYF
NA | NA | TRBJ2-2 | TRBV30 | TGTGCCTGGACTAGCTGGCGCACCGGGGAGCTGTTTTTT | CAWTSWRTGELFF